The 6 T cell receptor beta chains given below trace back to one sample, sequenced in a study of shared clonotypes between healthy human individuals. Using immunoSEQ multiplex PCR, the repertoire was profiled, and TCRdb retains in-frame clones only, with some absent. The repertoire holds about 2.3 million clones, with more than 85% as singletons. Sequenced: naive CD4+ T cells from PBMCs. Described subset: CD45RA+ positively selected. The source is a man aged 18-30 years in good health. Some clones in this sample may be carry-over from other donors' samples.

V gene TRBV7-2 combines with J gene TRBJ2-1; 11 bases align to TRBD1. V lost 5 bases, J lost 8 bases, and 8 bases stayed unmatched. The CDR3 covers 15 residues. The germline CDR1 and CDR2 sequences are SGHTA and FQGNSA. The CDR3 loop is CASSLGQGANDEQFF. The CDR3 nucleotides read TGTGCCAGCAGCCTCGGACAGGGGGCAAATGATGAGCAGTTCTTC.

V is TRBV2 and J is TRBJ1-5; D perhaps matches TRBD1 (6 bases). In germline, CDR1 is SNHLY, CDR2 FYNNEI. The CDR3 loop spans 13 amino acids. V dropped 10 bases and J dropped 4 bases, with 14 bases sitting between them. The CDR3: CATQQGRNQPQHF. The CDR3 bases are TGTGCCACTCAACAGGGACGAAATCAGCCCCAGCATTTT.

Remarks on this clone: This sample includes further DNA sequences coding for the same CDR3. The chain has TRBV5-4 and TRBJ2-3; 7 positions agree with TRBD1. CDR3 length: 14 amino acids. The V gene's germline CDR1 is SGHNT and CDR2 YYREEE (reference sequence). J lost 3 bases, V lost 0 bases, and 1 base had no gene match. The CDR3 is CASSLDRGTDTQYF. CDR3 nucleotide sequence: TGTGCCAGCAGCTTGGACAGGGGAACAGATACGCAGTATTTT.

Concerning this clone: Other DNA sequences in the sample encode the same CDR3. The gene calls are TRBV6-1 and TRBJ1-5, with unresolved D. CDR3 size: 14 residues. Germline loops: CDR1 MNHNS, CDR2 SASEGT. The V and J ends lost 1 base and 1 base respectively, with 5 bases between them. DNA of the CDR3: TGTGCCAGCAGTGAAGGACTGAGCAATCAGCCCCAGCATTTT. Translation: CASSEGLSNQPQHF.

In DNA, the CDR3 is TGTGCCAGCAGCCCCGTCGGGGGGAGGTCCTACAATGAGCAGTTCTTC. Translation gives CASSPVGGRSYNEQFF. J is TRBJ2-1 and V is TRBV5-4; 7 nucleotides line up with TRBD2. Trimming at V came to 4 bases and at J to 1 base, leaving 8 bases not matched to a gene. There are 16 residues in the CDR3. Germline V gene lookup returns CDR1 SGHNT and CDR2 YYREEE (reference sequence).

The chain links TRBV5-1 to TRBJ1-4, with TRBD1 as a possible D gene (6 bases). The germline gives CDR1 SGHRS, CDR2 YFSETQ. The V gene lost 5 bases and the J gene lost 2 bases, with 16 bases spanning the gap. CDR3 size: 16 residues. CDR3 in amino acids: CASRLGQGLTNEKLFF. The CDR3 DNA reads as TGCGCCAGCAGATTAGGGCAGGGGTTGACTAATGAAAAACTGTTTTTT. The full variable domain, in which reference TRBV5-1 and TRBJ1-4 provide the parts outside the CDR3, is KAGVTQTPRYLIKTRGQQVTLSCSPISGHRSVSWYQQTPGQGLQFLFEYFSETQRNKGNFPGRFSGRQFSNSRSEMNVSTLELGDSALYLCASRLGQGLTNEKLFFGSGTQLSVL.